This T cell receptor (beta chain) was sequenced in a study of shared clonotypes between healthy human individuals. Data came from immunoSEQ multiplex PCR; TCRdb stores just in-frame clones and leaves some out. This sample has some 2,500,000 clones, with approximately 93% found just once. This clone was detected only once. The TCR sequence derives from a young man in good health. Some clones in this sample may be carry-over from other donors' samples. The sample comprised naive CD4+ T cells from PBMCs. As for subset: CD45RA+ positively selected.

For the CDR3, the DNA is TGTGCCAGCAGCAAGGGGACGGGCTACGAGCAGTACTTC. Protein sequence: CASSKGTGYEQYF. The J gene is TRBJ2-7, the V gene TRBV7-6, with D perhaps being TRBD1 or TRBD2 (5 bases each). Trimming pared 5 bases from V and 3 bases from J, leaving 11 bases between. The CDR3 is made up of 13 amino acids. From germline, CDR1 is SGHVS and CDR2 FNYEAQ.